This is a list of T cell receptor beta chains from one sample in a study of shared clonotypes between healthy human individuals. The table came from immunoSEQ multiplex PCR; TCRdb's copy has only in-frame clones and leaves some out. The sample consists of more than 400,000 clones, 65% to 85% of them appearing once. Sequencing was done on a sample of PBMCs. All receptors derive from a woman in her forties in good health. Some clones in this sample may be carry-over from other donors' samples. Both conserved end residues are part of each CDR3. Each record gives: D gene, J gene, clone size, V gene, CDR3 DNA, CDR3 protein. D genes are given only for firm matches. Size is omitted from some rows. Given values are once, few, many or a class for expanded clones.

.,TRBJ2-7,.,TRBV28,TGTGCCAGCAGTTTCTCCCTGACTCAAACCTACGAGCAGTACTTC,CASSFSLTQTYEQYF
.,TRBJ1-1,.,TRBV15,TGTGCCACCAGCACGTCTAATTGGGGGTGGACTGAAGCTTTCTTT,CATSTSNWGWTEAFF
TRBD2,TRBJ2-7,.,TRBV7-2,TGTGCCAGCAGCCACCAACGGACTAGCGGCAGGTACGAGCAGTACTTC,CASSHQRTSGRYEQYF
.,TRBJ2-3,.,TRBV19,TGTGCCAGTAGGTCAGGGCTAGCGCAATTCACAGATACGCAGTATTTT,CASRSGLAQFTDTQYF
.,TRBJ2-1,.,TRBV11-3,TGTGCCAGCAGCTTAGGGACTTCTAGGGATGAGCAGTTCTTC,CASSLGTSRDEQFF
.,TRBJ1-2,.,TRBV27,TGTGCCAGCAGTTTAGGTCCGGGAGCGTCCTTTGGCTACACCTTC,CASSLGPGASFGYTF
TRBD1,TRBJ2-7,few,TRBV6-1,TGTGCCGTCGAGGACAGGGGGCAGTTATACGAGCAGTACTTC,CAVEDRGQLYEQYF
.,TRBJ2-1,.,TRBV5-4,TGTGCCAGCAGCTTTCAGGGTGGCGATGAGCAGTTCTTC,CASSFQGGDEQFF
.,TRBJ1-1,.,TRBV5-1,TGCGCCAGCAGCTTGTTTGACAGAGTGAACACTGAAGCTTTCTTT,CASSLFDRVNTEAFF
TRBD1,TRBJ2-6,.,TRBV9,TGTGCCAGCAGCTTCCCCCCGGGACAGGGAGTTGGGGCCAACGTCCTGACTTTC,CASSFPPGQGVGANVLTF
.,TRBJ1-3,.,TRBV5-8,TGTGCCAGCAGCTTGGGGGACTCAACTGGAAACACCATATATTTT,CASSLGDSTGNTIYF
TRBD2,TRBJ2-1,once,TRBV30,TGTGCCTGGAGTTCCGATAGGACGGGAGGGGGTGAGCAGTTCTTC,CAWSSDRTGGGEQFF
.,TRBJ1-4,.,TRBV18,TGTGCCAGCTCAGCCTCAGCCGCAACTAATGAAAAACTGTTTTTT,CASSASAATNEKLFF
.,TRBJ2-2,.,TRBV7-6,TGTGCCAGCAGCTTCCCCCCGCAGAGCGGGGAGCTGTTTTTT,CASSFPPQSGELFF
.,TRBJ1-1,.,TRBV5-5,TGTGCCAGCAGCTTGACGGACAGGAACACTGAAGCTTTCTTT,CASSLTDRNTEAFF
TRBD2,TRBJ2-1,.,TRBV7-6,TGTGCCAGCAGCCCTAGCGGGAGAGTGTCCCTAGTCTACAATGAGCAGTTCTTC,CASSPSGRVSLVYNEQFF
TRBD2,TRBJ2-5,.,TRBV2,TGTGCCAGCAGTGGACAGCGGGAGTGGGAAGAGACCCAGTACTTC,CASSGQREWEETQYF
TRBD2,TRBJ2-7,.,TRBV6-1,TGTGCCAGCAGTTTTAGCGGGAGCCCCTACGAGCAGTACTTC,CASSFSGSPYEQYF
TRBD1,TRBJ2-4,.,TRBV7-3,TGTGCCAGCAGCTCCATGGTCACGGGGACAGAGAAAAACATTCAGTACTTC,CASSSMVTGTEKNIQYF
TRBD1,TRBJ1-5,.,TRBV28,TGTGCCAGCAGTTTCCTGGGTCTTTTAAGGGGGCGAAGTAGCAATCAGCCCCAGCATTTT,CASSFLGLLRGRSSNQPQHF
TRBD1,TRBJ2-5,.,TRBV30,TGTGCCTGGAGCGCCAGGGGGCTAAGGGAGACCCAGTACTTC,CAWSARGLRETQYF
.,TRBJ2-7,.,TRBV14,TGTGCCAGCAGTCCCAGCGGTAGGGCCTACGAGCAGTACTTC,CASSPSGRAYEQYF
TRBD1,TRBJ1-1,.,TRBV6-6,TGTGCCAGCACATACGACAGGGGGAACACTGAAGCTTTCTTT,CASTYDRGNTEAFF
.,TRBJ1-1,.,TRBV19,TGTGCCAGTATCAATAACGGGGAATCTGAAGCTTTCTTT,CASINNGESEAFF
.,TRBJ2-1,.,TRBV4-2,TGTGCCAGCAGCAACCCACCGAGAAATGAGCAGTTCTTC,CASSNPPRNEQFF
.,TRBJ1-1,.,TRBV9,TGTGCCAGCAGCGTAGCCGGTAACACTGAAGCTTTCTTT,CASSVAGNTEAFF
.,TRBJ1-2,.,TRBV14,TGTGCCAGCAGCCAAGCACAGTCCTATGGCTACACCTTC,CASSQAQSYGYTF
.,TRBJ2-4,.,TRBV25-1,TGTGCCAGCAGTGCCTCGGACAACAAAAACATTCAGTACTTC,CASSASDNKNIQYF
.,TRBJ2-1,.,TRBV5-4,TGTGCCAGCAGCCAGACGGCTAGCCGGAATGAGCAGTTCTTC,CASSQTASRNEQFF
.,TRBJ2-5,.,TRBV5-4,TGTGCCAGCAGCCTAAACCGTGGGACCAGGGGACTAGAGACCCAGTACTTC,CASSLNRGTRGLETQYF
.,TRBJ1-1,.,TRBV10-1,TGCGCCAGCAGTGATCAAGTCGGGGGCACTGAAGCTTTCTTT,CASSDQVGGTEAFF
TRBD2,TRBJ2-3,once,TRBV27,TGTGCCAGCAGGGAACTAGCGGGAATCACAGATACGCAGTATTTT,CASRELAGITDTQYF
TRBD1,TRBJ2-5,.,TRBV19,TGTGCCAGTAGTACGACTGGACAGGGGTGGGAGACCCAGTACTTC,CASSTTGQGWETQYF
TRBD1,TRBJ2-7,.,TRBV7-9,TGTGCCAGCAGCCTCGCGGGACAGGGCACCTACGAGCAGTACTTC,CASSLAGQGTYEQYF
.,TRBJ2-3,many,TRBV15,TGTGCCACCAGCAGAGAAACAGATACGCAGTATTTT,CATSRETDTQYF
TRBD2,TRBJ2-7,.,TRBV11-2,TGTGCCAGCAGCTTAGATCGGGGGGGCGAGCAGTACTTC,CASSLDRGGEQYF
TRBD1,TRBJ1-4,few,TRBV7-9,TGTGCCAGCAGCAAAGGACAGGGGTGGGATGAAAAACTGTTTTTT,CASSKGQGWDEKLFF
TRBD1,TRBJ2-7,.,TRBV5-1,TGCGCCAGCAGCTTACAGACAGGGGGTACCTACGAGCAGTACTTC,CASSLQTGGTYEQYF
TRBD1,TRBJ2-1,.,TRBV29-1,TGCAGCGCCGGGACAGGGGCTGGTGAGCAGTTCTTC,CSAGTGAGEQFF
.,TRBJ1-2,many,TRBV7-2,TGTGCCAGCAGCTTAGACGGGGCAACTAACTATGGCTACACCTTC,CASSLDGATNYGYTF
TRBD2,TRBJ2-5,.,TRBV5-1,TGCGCCAGCAGCTTGGAGGGACTAGGGACTCAAGAGACCCAGTACTTC,CASSLEGLGTQETQYF
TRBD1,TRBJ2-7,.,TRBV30,TGTGCCTGGAGTCGGACAGGGGCCTACGAGCAGTACTTC,CAWSRTGAYEQYF
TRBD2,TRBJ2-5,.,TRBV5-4,TGTGCCAGCAGCTTGTTCGCTAGCGGGAGGCAAGAGACCCAGTACTTC,CASSLFASGRQETQYF
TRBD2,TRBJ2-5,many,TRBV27,TGTGCCAGCAGTCGGGGGGGGGCCCTACAAGAGACCCAGTACTTC,CASSRGGALQETQYF
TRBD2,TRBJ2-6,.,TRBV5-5,TGTGCCAGCAGCTTGGAGGGGCTAGCGGCCATGTTAGCTGGGGCCAACGTCCTGACTTTC,CASSLEGLAAMLAGANVLTF
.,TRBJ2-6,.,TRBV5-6,TGTGCCAGCAGCTTGCCTCGCGGAGGAGATTTCTCTGGGGCCAACGTCCTGACTTTC,CASSLPRGGDFSGANVLTF
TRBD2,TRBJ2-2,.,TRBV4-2,TGTGCCAGCAGCCAAGGGGGTAGCGGGTCTAACGGGGAGCTGTTTTTT,CASSQGGSGSNGELFF
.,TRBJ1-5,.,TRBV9,TGTGCCAGCAGCGTATCCCCTTCCAATCAGCCCCAGCATTTT,CASSVSPSNQPQHF